The TCR beta chain under discussion was sequenced for a study of blood T cell repertoires in COVID-19. The CDR3 length is 15 residues. The ends were cut back, 4 bases at V and 0 bases at J, with 9 bases in the middle. The germline CDR1 and CDR2 sequences are SNHLY and FYNNEI. The method was immunoSEQ multiplex PCR; TCRdb's version includes in-frame clones alone and lacks a portion of them. This repertoire shows about 520,000 clones, 70% to 90% found once; its top ten account for about 3%. This TCR came from a human donor in a cohort sampled during active COVID-19. The sequencing input was peripheral blood. This chain connects TRBV2 to TRBJ1-4; D ambiguous. This CDR3 reads CASSVSYATNEKLFF. The CDR3 bases are TGTGCCAGCAGTGTTAGTTATGCAACTAATGAAAAACTGTTTTTT. The entire variable domain, with the rest obtained from reference TRBV2 and TRBJ1-4, is as follows: EPEVTQTPSHQVTQMGQEVILRCVPISNHLYFYWYRQILGQKVEFLVSFYNNEISEKSEIFDDQFSVERPDGSNFTLKIRSTKLEDSAMYFCASSVSYATNEKLFFGSGTQLSVL.